This entry lists 9 T cell receptor beta chains sequenced from one sample in a study of T cells expressing NK-cell markers. TCRdb processed the 5' RACE reads again and assigns one entry to each CDR3 protein, with no DNA. In total, the table holds around 380,000 distinct CDR3 sequences. The sample was blood T cells: a sorted CD56 or NKG2C T cell subset, CD4+ or CD8+ T cells, or bulk PBMC T cells (not recorded which). Receptor source: a woman in her fifties or sixties in good health.

The chain uses TRBV19 and TRBJ1-3; TCRdb outputs TRBD1, but without DNA this stays unchecked. Germline CDR1 is LNHDA and CDR2 is SQIVND (reference sequence). The CDR3 totals 15 residues. CDR3 sequence reads: CASRDSRVPGNTIYF.

V usage is TRBV28 and J usage is TRBJ1-2; TCRdb's D call of TRBD1 is untestable without DNA. The CDR3 totals 15 residues. Germline CDR1 reads MDHEN; CDR2 reads SYDVKM. CDR3 region: CASSPLTGGYYGYTF.

The V call is TRBV20-1, the J call TRBJ1-5; TCRdb's D gene call, TRBD1, goes unchecked for lack of DNA. The germline V gene has CDR1 DFQATT and CDR2 SNEGSKA (reference sequence). The CDR3 loop spans 16 amino acids. The CDR3 protein is CSASDSGTGGLQPQHF.

The genes are TRBV6-6 and TRBJ2-3; as DNA is missing, the TRBD1 call by TCRdb cannot be tested. Germline V CDR1 and CDR2: MNHNY, SVGAGI (reference sequence). The CDR3 covers 16 residues. CDR3 region: CASSPPPGTGTDTQYF.

The chain combines TRBV24-1 with TRBJ2-1; TCRdb reports TRBD1, a call that lacks DNA to check it against. Germline assignment: CDR1 KGHDR and CDR2 SFDVKD. This CDR3 has 12 amino acids. This CDR3 reads CATSDYGGEQFF.

The chain recombines TRBV12-3 or TRBV12-4 with TRBJ1-4; TCRdb reports TRBD1, a call that lacks DNA to check it against. This CDR3 spans 16 amino acids. The CDR3 protein is CASSPLGQGAAEKLFF.

The CDR3 region is CASSELWGSGNTIYF. This rearrangement joins TRBV6-1 to TRBJ1-3; the D call of TRBD1 rests on TCRdb alone, since no DNA is present to check it. Germline CDR1 is MNHNS and CDR2 is SASEGT. The CDR3 covers 15 residues.

The chain links TRBV29-1 to TRBJ1-5. Looked up from germline, CDR1 is SQVTM and CDR2 is ANQGSEA. This CDR3 contains 13 residues. CDR3: CSVEETANQPQHF. Based on the CDR3 plus reference TRBV29-1 and TRBJ1-5, the full variable domain is SAVISQKPSRDICQRGTSLTIQCQVDSQVTMMFWYRQQPGQSLTLIATANQGSEATYESGFVIDKFPISRPNLTFSTLTVSNMSPEDSSIYLCSVEETANQPQHFGDGTRLSIL.

V is TRBV12-3 or TRBV12-4 and J is TRBJ2-2; the TCRdb call, TRBD2, lacks DNA for checking. There are 16 residues in the CDR3. The CDR3 protein is CASSLVAGVIAGELFF.